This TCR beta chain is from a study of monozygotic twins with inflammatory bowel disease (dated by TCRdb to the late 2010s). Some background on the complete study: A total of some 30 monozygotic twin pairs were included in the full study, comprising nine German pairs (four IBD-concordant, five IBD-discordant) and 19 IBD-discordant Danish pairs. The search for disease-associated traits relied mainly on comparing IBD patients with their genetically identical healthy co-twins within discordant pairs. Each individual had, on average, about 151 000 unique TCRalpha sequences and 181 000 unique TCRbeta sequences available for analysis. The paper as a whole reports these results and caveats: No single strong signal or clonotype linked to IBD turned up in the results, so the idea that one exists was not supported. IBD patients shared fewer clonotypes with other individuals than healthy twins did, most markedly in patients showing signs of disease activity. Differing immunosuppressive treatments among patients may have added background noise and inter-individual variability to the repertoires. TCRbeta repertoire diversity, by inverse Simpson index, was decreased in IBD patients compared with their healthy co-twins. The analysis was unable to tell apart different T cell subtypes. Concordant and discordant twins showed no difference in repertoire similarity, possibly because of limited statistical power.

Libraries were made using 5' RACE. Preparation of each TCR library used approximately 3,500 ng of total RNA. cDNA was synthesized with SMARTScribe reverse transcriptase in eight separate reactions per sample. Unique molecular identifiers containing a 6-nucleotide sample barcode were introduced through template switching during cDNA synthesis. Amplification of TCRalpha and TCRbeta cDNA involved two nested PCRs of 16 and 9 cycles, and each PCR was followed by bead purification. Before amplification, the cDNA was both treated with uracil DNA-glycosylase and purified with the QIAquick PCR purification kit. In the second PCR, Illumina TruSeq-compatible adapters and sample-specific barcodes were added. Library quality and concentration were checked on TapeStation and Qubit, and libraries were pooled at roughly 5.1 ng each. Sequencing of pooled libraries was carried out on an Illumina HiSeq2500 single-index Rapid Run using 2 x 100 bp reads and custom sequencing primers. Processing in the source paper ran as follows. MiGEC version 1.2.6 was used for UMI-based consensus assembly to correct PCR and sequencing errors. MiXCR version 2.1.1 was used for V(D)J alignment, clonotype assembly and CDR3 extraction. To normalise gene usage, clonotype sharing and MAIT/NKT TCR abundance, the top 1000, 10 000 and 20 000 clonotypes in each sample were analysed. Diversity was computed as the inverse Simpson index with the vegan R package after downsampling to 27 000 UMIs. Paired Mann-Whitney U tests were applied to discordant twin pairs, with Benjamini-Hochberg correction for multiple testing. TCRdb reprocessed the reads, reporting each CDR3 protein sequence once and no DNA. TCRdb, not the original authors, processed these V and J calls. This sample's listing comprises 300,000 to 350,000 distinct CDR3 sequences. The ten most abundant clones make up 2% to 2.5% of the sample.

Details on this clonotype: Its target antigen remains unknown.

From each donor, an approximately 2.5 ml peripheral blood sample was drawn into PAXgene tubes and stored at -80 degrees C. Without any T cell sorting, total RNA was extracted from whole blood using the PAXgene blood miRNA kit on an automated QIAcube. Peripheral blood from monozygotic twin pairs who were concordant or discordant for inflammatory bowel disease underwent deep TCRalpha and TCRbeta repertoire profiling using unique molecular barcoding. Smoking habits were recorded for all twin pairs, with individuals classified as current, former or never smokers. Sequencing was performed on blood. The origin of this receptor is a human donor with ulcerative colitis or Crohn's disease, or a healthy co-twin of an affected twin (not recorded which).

This receptor carries the CDR3 CASSYRVENTGELFF. The V and J segments used are TRBV6-5 and TRBJ2-2. The CDR3 spans 15 residues, from the cysteine through the phenylalanine. No DNA is listed. In the germline V gene, CDR1 corresponds to MNHEY and CDR2 to SVGAGI.